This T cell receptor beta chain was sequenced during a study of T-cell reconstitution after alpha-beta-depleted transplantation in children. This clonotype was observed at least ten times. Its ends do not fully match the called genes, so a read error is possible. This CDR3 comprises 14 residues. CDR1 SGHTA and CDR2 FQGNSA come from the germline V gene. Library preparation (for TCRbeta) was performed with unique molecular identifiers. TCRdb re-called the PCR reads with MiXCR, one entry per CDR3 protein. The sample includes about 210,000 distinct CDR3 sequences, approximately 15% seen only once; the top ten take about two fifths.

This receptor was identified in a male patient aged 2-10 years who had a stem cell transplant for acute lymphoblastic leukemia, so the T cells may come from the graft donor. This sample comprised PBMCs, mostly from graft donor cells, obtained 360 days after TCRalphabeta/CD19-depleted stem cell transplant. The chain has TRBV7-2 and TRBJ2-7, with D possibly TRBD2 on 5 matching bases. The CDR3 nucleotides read TGTGCCAGCAGTTTAGAGGGCCACTCCCTGGAGCAGTACTTC. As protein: CASSLEGHSLEQYF.